Each of the 30 T cell receptor beta chains below was sequenced from the same sample in a study of T cells in Graves' hyperthyroidism and ophthalmopathy. TCR beta CDR3 sequences were amplified from RNA transcripts. When the TCR CDR3 underwent first-round RT-PCR, the HTBI primer set was used. TCRdb ran MiXCR on the multiplex PCR reads and lists one entry per CDR3 protein. The table records about 590,000 distinct CDR3 sequences, around a sixth of them present only once. The sequenced material came from blood. Receptors were obtained from a woman in her thirties with Graves' hyperthyroidism.

This clonotype was seen ten or more times. This chain uses TRBV20-1 with TRBJ2-1, with 7 bases lining up with TRBD1. Per germline, CDR1 DFQATT and CDR2 SNEGSKA (reference sequence). The CDR3 covers 16 residues. V lost 6 bases and J lost 9; bases outside the gene matches: 20. The CDR3 reads CSARDGTETLSGEQFF. For the CDR3, the DNA is TGCAGTGCCCGGGACGGGACAGAGACATTGAGCGGTGAGCAGTTCTTC.

This clonotype was detected ten times or more. The chain links TRBV29-1 to TRBJ2-3; 7 nucleotides agree with TRBD2. V lost 4 bases and J lost 1; bases outside the gene matches: 5. Germline V gene sequence: CDR1 SQVTM, CDR2 ANQGSEA. CDR3 length: 14 amino acids. CDR3 nucleotide sequence: TGCAGCGTTGGCGGGCTAGCGGGCACAGATACGCAGTATTTT. Its translation is CSVGGLAGTDTQYF.

This clonotype was seen ten or more times. The CDR3 region is CASSLNNSPLHF. The CDR3 region has the DNA TGTGCCAGCAGCTTGAATAATTCACCCCTCCACTTT. The chain combines TRBV7-9 with TRBJ1-6; no definite D call. Trimming left V 3 bases short and J 5 bases short, with 2 bases between. CDR3 size: 12 residues. CDR1 and CDR2 (germline): SEHNR, FQNEAQ (reference sequence).

The V gene is TRBV3-1, the J gene TRBJ2-7; 10 bases line up with TRBD1. CDR1 is LGHDT and CDR2 is YNNKEL in the germline V gene (reference sequence). The CDR3 loop spans 14 amino acids. J gave up 3 bases and V 4 bases, and 3 bases lay outside the gene matches. CDR3 loop: CASSRDRGVYEQYF. The CDR3 DNA is TGTGCCAGCAGCCGGGACAGGGGAGTCTACGAGCAGTACTTC.

This sequence joins TRBV6-1 and TRBJ1-4; perhaps TRBD1 as D (5 bases). V shed 5 bases and J shed 8 bases, with 12 bases lying between them. The length of the CDR3 is 13 residues. The germline V gene encodes CDR1 MNHNS and CDR2 SASEGT. For the CDR3, the DNA is TGTGCCAGCAGTCAGGCCCCAGGGGAAAAACTGTTTTTT. Translated: CASSQAPGEKLFF.

The table lists this clonotype with a few counts. The V and J genes are TRBV24-1 and TRBJ2-1; 12 bases fit TRBD2. From germline, CDR1 is KGHDR and CDR2 SFDVKD. Unmatched junction bases numbered 4, after V lost 4 bases and J lost 7 bases. The CDR3 loop spans 15 amino acids. Written as DNA, the CDR3 is TGTGCCACCAGTGACTTGACTAGCGGGAGAAATGAGCAGTTCTTC. As protein: CATSDLTSGRNEQFF.

This clonotype turned up a few times. V usage is TRBV7-9 and J usage is TRBJ2-1; possibly TRBD2 for D (5 bases). V lost 0 bases to trimming and J lost 3 bases, with 21 bases between them. The V gene's germline CDR1 is SEHNR and CDR2 FQNEAQ (reference sequence). The CDR3 totals 19 residues. In DNA form, the CDR3 reads TGTGCCAGCAGCTTAGCGACAACGGACTCAGGTGTATTCTACAATGAGCAGTTCTTC. It specifies CASSLATTDSGVFYNEQFF.

This clonotype was counted many times. The chain links TRBV7-3 to TRBJ2-2; D is ambiguous. There are 16 residues in the CDR3. V was clipped by 5 bases and J by 2 bases, with 15 bases between them. CDR1 and CDR2 from the germline V gene are SGHTA and FQGTGA. CDR3 DNA: TGTGCCAGCAGCCCCAATTCGGCAGCAAACACCGGGGAGCTGTTTTTT. It codes for CASSPNSAANTGELFF.

This clonotype was observed a few times. The rearrangement joins TRBV27 to TRBJ2-2, with D possibly TRBD1 on 8 matching bases. The CDR3 is 17 amino acids. Per germline, CDR1 MNHEY and CDR2 SMNVEV (reference sequence). V was clipped by 4 bases and J by 5 bases, with 20 bases between them. CDR3 nucleotide sequence: TGTGCCAGCAGTTCGCAAACAGGGGGAGGGATAACCGGGGAGCTGTTTTTT. The encoded protein is CASSSQTGGGITGELFF.

This clonotype was seen ten or more times. The genes are TRBV5-1 and TRBJ2-1; TRBD2 matches 14 bases. V lost 6 bases to trimming and J lost 9 bases; unmatched junction nucleotides: 8. The CDR3 runs 15 residues. The germline CDR1 and CDR2 sequences are SGHRS and YFSETQ. CDR3 DNA sequence: TGCGCCAGCAATCCACCCGGACTAGCGGGAGGTGAGCAGTTCTTC. This gives the protein CASNPPGLAGGEQFF. The variable domain in full, completed from reference TRBV5-1 and TRBJ2-1, reads KAGVTQTPRYLIKTRGQQVTLSCSPISGHRSVSWYQQTPGQGLQFLFEYFSETQRNKGNFPGRFSGRQFSNSRSEMNVSTLELGDSALYLCASNPPGLAGGEQFFGPGTRLTVL.

This clonotype was observed many times. The V and J genes are TRBV6-8 and TRBJ2-3; D is perhaps TRBD2 (6 bases). Looked up from germline, CDR1 is MNHGY and CDR2 is SAAAGT. Trimming took 2 bases from V and 7 from J, leaving 19 bases between them. The CDR3 runs to 16 residues. In DNA, the CDR3 is TGTGCCAGCAGTTACAGGCGTCGTGGGAGGCTGCATACGCAGTATTTT. The encoded protein is CASSYRRRGRLHTQYF.

This clonotype was recorded at least ten times. The chain recombines TRBV20-1 with TRBJ2-1; TRBD1 matches at 9 bases. Trimming cost V 3 bases and J 8 bases; bases outside gene matches: 8. Germline values: CDR1 DFQATT, CDR2 SNEGSKA (reference sequence). The CDR3 totals 14 residues. The CDR3 region has the DNA TGCAGTGCTAGCCGGACAGGGGATGTGGATGAGCAGTTCTTC. Translated: CSASRTGDVDEQFF.

This clonotype was seen many times. The chain carries TRBV20-1 and TRBJ1-1, with TRBD1 as a possible D gene (5 bases). V lost 1 base and J 1 base, leaving 10 bases between the germline ends. Per the germline V gene, CDR1 is DFQATT and CDR2 is SNEGSKA (reference sequence). This CDR3 has 14 residues. The CDR3 DNA is TGCAGTGCTAGAGGGGCAGGGAGGAACACTGAAGCTTTCTTT. Protein sequence: CSARGAGRNTEAFF.

This clonotype was counted ten times or more. V gene TRBV6-1 combines with J gene TRBJ2-2; 8 bases are shared with TRBD2. The CDR3 consists of 14 residues. Trimming at V came to 6 bases and at J to 2 bases, leaving 2 bases not matched to a gene. Per the germline V gene, CDR1 is MNHNS and CDR2 is SASEGT. This CDR3 reads CASRTSGNTGELFF. CDR3 DNA sequence: TGTGCCAGCAGAACTAGCGGTAACACCGGGGAGCTGTTTTTT.

The chain uses TRBV7-6 and TRBJ2-2; D is perhaps TRBD1 (5 bases). The CDR3 is made up of 15 amino acids. CDR1 is SGHVS and CDR2 is FNYEAQ in the germline V gene. V was clipped by 5 bases and J by 2 bases, with 12 bases between them. CDR3 sequence (DNA): TGTGCCAGCAGCAAGGGGAACAGCAACACCGGGGAGCTGTTTTTT. It translates to CASSKGNSNTGELFF.

Ten or more counts support this clonotype. The chain has TRBV10-3 and TRBJ2-7, with D uncertain. Germline V gene data show CDR1 as ENHRY and CDR2 as SYGVKD. Trimming shortened V by 2 bases and J by 5 bases, and 10 bases separated the two germline ends. The CDR3 length is 13 residues. The CDR3 loop is CAISEGLGHEQYF. In nucleotides, the CDR3 is TGTGCCATCAGTGAGGGTCTAGGACACGAGCAGTACTTC.

This clonotype was counted a single time. The chain recombines TRBV20-1 with TRBJ2-1; 16 nucleotides agree with TRBD2. Per germline, CDR1 DFQATT and CDR2 SNEGSKA (reference sequence). This CDR3 contains 15 residues. V lost 3 bases and J lost 5; bases outside the gene matches: 1. The CDR3 loop is CSARGLAGGHNEQFF. The CDR3 coding sequence is TGCAGTGCTAGGGGACTAGCGGGAGGGCACAATGAGCAGTTCTTC.

This clonotype has a count of ten or more. This chain links TRBV7-9 with TRBJ2-7, with 9 bases lining up with TRBD1. CDR1 and CDR2 from the germline V gene are SEHNR and FQNEAQ (reference sequence). Trimming cost V 8 bases and J 5 bases; bases outside gene matches: 13. The CDR3 is made up of 15 amino acids. DNA for the CDR3: TGTGCCAGCCAACTGGGGGGACAGGGCTTCGACGAGCAGTACTTC. Residues: CASQLGGQGFDEQYF.

This clonotype was seen ten or more times. The genes are TRBV20-1 and TRBJ2-4, with TRBD2 as a possible D gene (6 bases). Germline V lookup: CDR1 DFQATT, CDR2 SNEGSKA (reference sequence). This CDR3 is built from 13 residues. Trimming pared 6 bases from V and 0 bases from J, leaving 9 bases between. CDR3 nucleotides: TGCAGTGCCAATAGCGGAGCCAAAAACATTCAGTACTTC. Translation: CSANSGAKNIQYF.

The chain has TRBV28 and TRBJ2-7, with TRBD1 matching over 12 bases. CDR1 MDHEN and CDR2 SYDVKM come from the germline V gene. Trimming took 5 bases from V and 6 from J; bases not matched to a gene: 8. CDR3 length: 15 residues. CDR3 DNA: TGTGCCAGCAGTAGACCGGGACAGGGGGCTACCGAGCAGTACTTC. Translation: CASSRPGQGATEQYF.

This clonotype has a count of ten or more. This rearrangement joins TRBV5-5 to TRBJ2-1, with D unclear. The CDR3 is 12 residues long. With 2 bases removed from V and 10 bases from J, the gap between germline ends came to 10 bases. In germline, CDR1 is SGHKS, CDR2 YYEKEE (reference sequence). In DNA form, the CDR3 reads TGTGCCAGCAGCTTTTACGAGTTCGAGCAGTTCTTC. It yields the protein CASSFYEFEQFF. The entire variable domain, with the rest obtained from reference TRBV5-5 and TRBJ2-1, is as follows: DAGVTQSPTHLIKTRGQQVTLRCSPISGHKSVSWYQQVLGQGPQFIFQYYEKEERGRGNFPDRFSARQFPNYSSELNVNALLLGDSALYLCASSFYEFEQFFGPGTRLTVL.

V is TRBV4-2 and J is TRBJ2-1; no clear D. The CDR3 totals 14 residues. Germline CDR1 is LGHNA and CDR2 is YNFKEQ. Deletions cut 3 bases from V and 0 bases from J, with 6 bases between. CDR3 DNA sequence: TGTGCCAGCAGCCACAGTCGCTCCTACAATGAGCAGTTCTTC. Its translation: CASSHSRSYNEQFF.

The chain uses TRBV19 and TRBJ2-2; D is undetermined. V gave up 7 bases and J gave up 1 base, with 10 bases separating them. Looked up from germline, CDR1 is LNHDA and CDR2 is SQIVND (reference sequence). The CDR3 covers 14 residues. The CDR3 sequence is CASTPPLNTGELFF. CDR3 nucleotides: TGTGCCAGTACCCCGCCCTTGAACACCGGGGAGCTGTTTTTT.

The genes are TRBV29-1 and TRBJ2-2; TRBD1 matches 10 bases. V was clipped by 6 bases and J by 7 bases; unmatched bases: 8. The length of the CDR3 is 14 residues. Germline V gene lookup returns CDR1 SQVTM and CDR2 ANQGSEA. CDR3 sequence (DNA): TGCAGCGTATGGACAGGGGGGAATGGCGGGGAGCTGTTTTTT. Translation: CSVWTGGNGGELFF.

This clonotype came up many times. V usage is TRBV28 and J usage is TRBJ1-1; D is unclear. Germline V gene lookup returns CDR1 MDHEN and CDR2 SYDVKM. Trimming removed 3 bases at V and 6 bases at J, with 11 bases between. This CDR3 comprises 13 residues. The chain's CDR3 is CASSLAKPAEAFF. In DNA, the CDR3 is TGTGCCAGCAGTTTGGCTAAACCAGCTGAAGCTTTCTTT. Full variable domain (missing parts from reference TRBV28 and TRBJ1-1): DVKVTQSSRYLVKRTGEKVFLECVQDMDHENMFWYRQDPGLGLRLIYFSYDVKMKEKGDIPEGYSVSREKKERFSLILESASTNQTSMYLCASSLAKPAEAFFGQGTRLTVV.

This clonotype was observed a handful of times. The CDR3 loop is CASSLGDRPNSSGANVLTF. Written as DNA, the CDR3 is TGTGCCAGCAGTTTGGGGGACAGACCAAATAGCTCTGGGGCCAACGTCCTGACTTTC. This chain connects TRBV12-3 or TRBV12-4 to TRBJ2-6; 7 bases fit TRBD1. V lost 3 bases, J lost 0 bases, and 11 bases stayed unmatched. The CDR3 extends over 19 amino acids.

This clonotype was counted a few times. The chain has TRBV3-1 and TRBJ2-1; 10 bases match TRBD1. The CDR3 is 15 amino acids. CDR1 is LGHDT and CDR2 is YNNKEL in the germline V gene (reference sequence). J gave up 9 bases and V 0 bases, and 5 bases lay outside the gene matches. CDR3: CASSQEVTGGSEQFF. The CDR3, as DNA: TGTGCCAGCAGCCAAGAAGTGACAGGGGGCAGTGAGCAGTTCTTC.

This clonotype has ten or more counts. J is TRBJ2-7 and V is TRBV2; the D gene is possibly TRBD1 (6 bases). Germline assignment: CDR1 SNHLY and CDR2 FYNNEI. The CDR3 is made up of 14 amino acids. V lost 6 bases to trimming and J lost 0 bases, with 12 bases between them. Here the CDR3 reads CASRDTGISYEQYF. CDR3 in DNA: TGTGCCAGCAGGGATACAGGGATCTCCTACGAGCAGTACTTC.

This clonotype came up many times. The rearrangement links TRBV3-1 to TRBJ2-3; D call uncertain. Germline CDR1 is LGHDT and CDR2 is YNNKEL (reference sequence). The CDR3 runs to 12 residues. Trimming left V 1 base short and J 2 bases short, with 1 base between. CDR3 sequence reads: CASSQVTDTQYF. The CDR3 coding sequence is TGTGCCAGCAGCCAAGTCACAGATACGCAGTATTTT.

In this sample, this clonotype turned up many times. The V and J genes are TRBV12-3 or TRBV12-4 and TRBJ1-5, with D possibly matching TRBD1 (5 bases). Trimming cost V 5 bases and J 0 bases, with 8 bases left between them. The length of the CDR3 is 14 residues. In DNA, the CDR3 is TGTGCCAGCAGTCGACAGAATAGCAATCAGCCCCAGCATTTT. It translates to CASSRQNSNQPQHF.